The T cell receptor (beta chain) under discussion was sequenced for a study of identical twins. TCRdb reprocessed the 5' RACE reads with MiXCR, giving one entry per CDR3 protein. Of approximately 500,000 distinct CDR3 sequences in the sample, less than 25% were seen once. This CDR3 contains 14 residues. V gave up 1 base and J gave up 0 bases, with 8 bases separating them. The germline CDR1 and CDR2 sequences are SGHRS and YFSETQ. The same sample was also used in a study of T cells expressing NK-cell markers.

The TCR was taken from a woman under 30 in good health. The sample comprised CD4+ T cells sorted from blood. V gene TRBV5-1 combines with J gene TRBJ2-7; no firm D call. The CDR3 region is CASSLIAASYEQYF. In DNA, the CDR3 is TGCGCCAGCAGCTTGATCGCAGCCTCCTACGAGCAGTACTTC.